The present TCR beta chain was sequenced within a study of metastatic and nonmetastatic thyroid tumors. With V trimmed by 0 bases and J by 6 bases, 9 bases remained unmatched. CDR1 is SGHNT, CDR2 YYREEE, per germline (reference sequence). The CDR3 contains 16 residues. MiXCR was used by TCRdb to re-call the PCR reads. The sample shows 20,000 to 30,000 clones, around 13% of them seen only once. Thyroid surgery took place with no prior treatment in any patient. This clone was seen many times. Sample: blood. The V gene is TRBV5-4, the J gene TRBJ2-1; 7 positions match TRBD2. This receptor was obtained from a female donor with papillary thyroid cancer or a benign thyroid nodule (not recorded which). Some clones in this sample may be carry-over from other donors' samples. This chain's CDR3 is CASSLAGAGAANEQFF. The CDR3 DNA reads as TGTGCCAGCAGCTTGGCCGGGGCGGGAGCAGCCAATGAGCAGTTCTTC.